Listed below are T cell receptor beta chains from one sample, sequenced in a study of cytomegalovirus exposure and HLA in healthy donors. Repertoires were generated with immunoSEQ multiplex PCR, while TCRdb's copy carries only in-frame clones and drops some. The sample has more than 85,000 clones, roughly three quarters seen once. Sequenced sample: PBMCs. These receptors originate from a man aged 40-49 years in good health and CMV-seronegative. The CDR3 runs from the conserved cysteine through the conserved F or W. The D gene is left open where the match is weak. Size values are once, few and many counts, or a class for expanded clones, and some rows have none.

DNA: TGTGCCAGCAGCTTAGTCAGGGGGCTCGAGACCCAGTACTTC
CDR3: CASSLVRGLETQYF
size: -
D: TRBD1
length: 14
J: TRBJ2-5
V: TRBV7-2

DNA: TGTGCCAGCAAACGGGACAGGGGGCTTGATGAAGCTTTCTTT
CDR3: CASKRDRGLDEAFF
size: -
D: TRBD1
length: 14
J: TRBJ1-1
V: TRBV6-5

DNA: TGTGCCAGCAGGGCAGGGGGCTCCCACGAGCAGTACTTC
CDR3: CASRAGGSHEQYF
size: -
D: TRBD1
length: 13
J: TRBJ2-7
V: TRBV6-6

DNA: TGTGCCAGCAGCGTAGGGCAGGGGACCTACGAGCAGTACTTC
CDR3: CASSVGQGTYEQYF
size: once
D: -
length: 14
J: TRBJ2-7
V: TRBV9

DNA: TGTGCCAGCAGAAAACAGAATAGGAACTATGGCTACACCTTC
CDR3: CASRKQNRNYGYTF
size: -
D: -
length: 14
J: TRBJ1-2
V: TRBV6-4

DNA: TGCGCCAGCAGCTTCTCCGGACAGTTGGGTCACGGGGAGCTGTTTTTT
CDR3: CASSFSGQLGHGELFF
size: -
D: -
length: 16
J: TRBJ2-2
V: TRBV5-1

DNA: TGTTCCAGCAGCTTAGTAACAGGGCCAGCTTTCTTT
CDR3: CSSSLVTGPAFF
size: once
D: -
length: 12
J: TRBJ1-1
V: TRBV7-9

DNA: TGCGCCAGCAGCTTTTCACCAGGGGGCGGCTATGGCTACACCTTC
CDR3: CASSFSPGGGYGYTF
size: -
D: TRBD1
length: 15
J: TRBJ1-2
V: TRBV5-1

DNA: TGTGCCAGCAGAAACATGACACGCTGGCGAGAGCAGTACTTC
CDR3: CASRNMTRWREQYF
size: -
D: -
length: 14
J: TRBJ2-7
V: TRBV27

DNA: TGTGCCAGCAGCACCCACGGGAGGGGCTACGAGCAGTACTTC
CDR3: CASSTHGRGYEQYF
size: -
D: TRBD2
length: 14
J: TRBJ2-7
V: TRBV7-9